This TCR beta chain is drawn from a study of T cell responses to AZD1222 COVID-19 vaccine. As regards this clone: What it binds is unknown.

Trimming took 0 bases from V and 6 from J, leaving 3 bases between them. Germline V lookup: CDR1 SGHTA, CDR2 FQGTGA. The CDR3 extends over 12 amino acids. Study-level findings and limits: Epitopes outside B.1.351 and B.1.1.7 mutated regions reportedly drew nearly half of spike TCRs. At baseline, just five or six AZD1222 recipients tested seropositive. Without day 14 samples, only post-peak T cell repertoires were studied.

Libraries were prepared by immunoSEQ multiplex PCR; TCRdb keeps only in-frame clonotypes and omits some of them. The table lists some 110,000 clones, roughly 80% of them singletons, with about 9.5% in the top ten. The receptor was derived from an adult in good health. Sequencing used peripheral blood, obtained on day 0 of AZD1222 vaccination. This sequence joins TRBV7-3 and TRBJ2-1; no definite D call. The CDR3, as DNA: TGTGCCAGCAGCTTAACCAGCAATGAGCAGTTCTTC. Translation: CASSLTSNEQFF.